This TCR beta chain was identified during a study of radiotherapy plus CTLA-4 blockade in lung cancer. Whole-study context: Disease control was achieved by over 30% of patients, and objective responses by more than 15%.

Profiling relied on immunoSEQ multiplex PCR, and the TCRdb table lists in-frame clones only, not all of them. Among just over 14,000 clones listed, less than 75% were seen once. Germline V gives CDR1 SGHVS, CDR2 FNYEAQ. The CDR3 sequence is 15 residues long. J lost 0 bases, V lost 4 bases, and 2 bases had no gene match. Study-level findings and limits: TCR clones from tumors expanded in blood after radiotherapy plus ipilimumab. Early clonal dynamics of blood T cells, together with interferon-beta, were reported as the best response predictor.

As regards this clone: Its target is unknown.

This chain connects TRBV7-6 to TRBJ2-1, with TRBD1 matching over 8 bases. Source: peripheral blood, taken from a patient treated with radiotherapy plus ipilimumab. The source is a human donor with non-small cell lung cancer whose response to radiotherapy plus ipilimumab could not be evaluated. CDR3 coding DNA: TGTGCCAGCAGCTCCGGACAGGGCTCCTACAATGAGCAGTTCTTC. Protein sequence: CASSSGQGSYNEQFF. Using reference TRBV7-6 and TRBJ2-1 for the parts outside the CDR3, the full variable domain is GAGVSQSPRYKVTKRGQDVALRCDPISGHVSLYWYRQALGQGPEFLTYFNYEAQQDKSGLPNDRFSAERPEGSISTLTIQRTEQRDSAMYRCASSSGQGSYNEQFFGPGTRLTVL.